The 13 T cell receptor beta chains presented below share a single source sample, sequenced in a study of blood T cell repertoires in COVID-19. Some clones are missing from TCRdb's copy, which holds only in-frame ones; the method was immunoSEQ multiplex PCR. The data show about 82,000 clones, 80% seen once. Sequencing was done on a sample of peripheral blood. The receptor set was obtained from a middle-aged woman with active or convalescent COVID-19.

This CDR3 is CASSPGTGGTGGNTEAFF. The DNA of the CDR3 is TGTGCCAGCTCACCGGGGACAGGAGGCACAGGGGGTAACACTGAAGCTTTCTTT. This chain links TRBV18 with TRBJ1-1, with 8 bases aligning to TRBD1. Germline CDR1 KGHSH, CDR2 LQKENI. J was trimmed by 2 bases and V by 3 bases; bases with no gene match: 14. The CDR3 is 18 residues long.

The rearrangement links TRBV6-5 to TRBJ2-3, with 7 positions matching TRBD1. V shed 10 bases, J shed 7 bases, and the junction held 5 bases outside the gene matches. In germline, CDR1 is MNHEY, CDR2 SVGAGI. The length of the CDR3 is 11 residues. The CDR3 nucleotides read TGTGCCACCCGACAGGGCCATACGCAGTATTTT. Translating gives CATRQGHTQYF.

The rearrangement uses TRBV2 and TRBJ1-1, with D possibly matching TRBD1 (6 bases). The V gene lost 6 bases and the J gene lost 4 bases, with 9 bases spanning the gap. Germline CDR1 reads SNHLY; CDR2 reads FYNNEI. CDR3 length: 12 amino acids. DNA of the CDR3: TGTGCCAGCAGCGTAGGGGGCACTGAAGCTTTCTTT. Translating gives CASSVGGTEAFF.

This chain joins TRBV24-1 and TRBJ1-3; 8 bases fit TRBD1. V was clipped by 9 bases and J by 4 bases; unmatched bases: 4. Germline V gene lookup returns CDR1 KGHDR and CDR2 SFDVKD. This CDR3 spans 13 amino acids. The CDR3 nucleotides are TGTGCCACCTCACGGACAGGGGGAAACACCATATATTTT. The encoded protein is CATSRTGGNTIYF.

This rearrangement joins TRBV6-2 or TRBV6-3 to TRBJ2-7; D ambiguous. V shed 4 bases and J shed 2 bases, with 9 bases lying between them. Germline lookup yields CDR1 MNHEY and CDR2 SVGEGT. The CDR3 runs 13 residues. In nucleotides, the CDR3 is TGTGCCAGCAGTTTGGGCCTACCCTACGAGCAGTACTTC. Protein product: CASSLGLPYEQYF.

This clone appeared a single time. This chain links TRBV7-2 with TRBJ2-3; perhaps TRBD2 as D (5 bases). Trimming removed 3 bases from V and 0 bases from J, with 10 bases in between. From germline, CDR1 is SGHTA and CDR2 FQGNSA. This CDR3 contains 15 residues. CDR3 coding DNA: TGTGCCAGCAGCTTGCGGAGAGGGAGCACAGATACGCAGTATTTT. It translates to CASSLRRGSTDTQYF.

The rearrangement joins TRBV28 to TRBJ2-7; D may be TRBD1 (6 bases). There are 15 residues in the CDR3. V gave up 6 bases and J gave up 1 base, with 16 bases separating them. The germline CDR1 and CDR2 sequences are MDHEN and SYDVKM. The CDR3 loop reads CASRFNRESSYEQYF. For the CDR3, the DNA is TGTGCCAGCAGATTCAACAGGGAATCTTCCTACGAGCAGTACTTC.

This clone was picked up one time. CDR3 sequence: CASSLGASGHEQFF. The CDR3 nucleotides read TGTGCCAGCAGCTTAGGAGCTAGCGGGCATGAGCAGTTCTTC. This rearrangement joins TRBV7-9 to TRBJ2-1; 8 bases line up with TRBD2. Germline V gives CDR1 SEHNR, CDR2 FQNEAQ (reference sequence). The CDR3 extends over 14 amino acids. Trimming cost V 1 base and J 8 bases; bases outside gene matches: 4. Based on the CDR3 plus reference TRBV7-9 and TRBJ2-1, the full variable domain is DTGVSQNPRHKITKRGQNVTFRCDPISEHNRLYWYRQTLGQGPEFLTYFQNEAQLEKSRLLSDRFSAERPKGSFSTLEIQRTEQGDSAMYLCASSLGASGHEQFFGPGTRLTVL.

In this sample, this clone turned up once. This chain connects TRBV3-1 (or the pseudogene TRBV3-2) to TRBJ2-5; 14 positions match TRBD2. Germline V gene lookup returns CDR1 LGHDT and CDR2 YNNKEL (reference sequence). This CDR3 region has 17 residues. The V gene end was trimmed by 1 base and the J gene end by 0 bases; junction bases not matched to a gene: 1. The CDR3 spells CASSQGLAGGYQETQYF. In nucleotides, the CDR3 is TGTGCCAGCAGCCAAGGACTAGCGGGGGGGTACCAAGAGACCCAGTACTTC.

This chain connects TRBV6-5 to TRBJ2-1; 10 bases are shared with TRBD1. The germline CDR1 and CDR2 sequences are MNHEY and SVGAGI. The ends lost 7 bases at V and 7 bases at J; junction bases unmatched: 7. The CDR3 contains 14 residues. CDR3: CASNPGQGMNEQFF. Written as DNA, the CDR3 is TGTGCCAGCAATCCGGGACAGGGGATGAATGAGCAGTTCTTC.

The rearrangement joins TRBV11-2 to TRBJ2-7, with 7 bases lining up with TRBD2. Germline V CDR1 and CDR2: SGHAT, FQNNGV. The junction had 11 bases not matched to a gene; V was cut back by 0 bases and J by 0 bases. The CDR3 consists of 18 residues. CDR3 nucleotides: TGTGCCAGCAGCTTAGACTTTCGAGGAGGCGGGAGCTCCTACGAGCAGTACTTC. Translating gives CASSLDFRGGGSSYEQYF.

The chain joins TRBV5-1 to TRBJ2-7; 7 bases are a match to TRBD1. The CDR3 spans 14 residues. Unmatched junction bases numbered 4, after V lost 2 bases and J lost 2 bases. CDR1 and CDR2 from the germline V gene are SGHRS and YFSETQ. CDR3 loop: CASSLGDSPYEQYF. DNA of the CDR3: TGCGCCAGCAGCTTAGGGGACAGCCCCTACGAGCAGTACTTC.

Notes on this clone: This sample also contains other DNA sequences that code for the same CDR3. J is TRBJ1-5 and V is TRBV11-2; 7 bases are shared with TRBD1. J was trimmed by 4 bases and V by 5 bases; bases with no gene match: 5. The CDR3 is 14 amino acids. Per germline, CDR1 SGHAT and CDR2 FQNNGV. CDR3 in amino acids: CASSLHRGNQPQHF. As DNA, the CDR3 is TGTGCCAGCAGCCTACACAGGGGAAATCAGCCCCAGCATTTT.